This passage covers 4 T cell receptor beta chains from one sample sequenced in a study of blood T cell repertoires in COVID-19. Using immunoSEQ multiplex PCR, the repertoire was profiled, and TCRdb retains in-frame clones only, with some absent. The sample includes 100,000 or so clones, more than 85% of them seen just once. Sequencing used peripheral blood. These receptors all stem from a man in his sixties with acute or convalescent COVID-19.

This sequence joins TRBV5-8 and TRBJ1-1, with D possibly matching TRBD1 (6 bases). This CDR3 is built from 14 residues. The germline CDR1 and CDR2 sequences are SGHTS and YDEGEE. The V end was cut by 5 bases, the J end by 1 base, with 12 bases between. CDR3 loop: CASSRGRGNTEAFF. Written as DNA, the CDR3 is TGTGCCAGCAGTAGGGGGAGAGGGAACACTGAAGCTTTCTTT.

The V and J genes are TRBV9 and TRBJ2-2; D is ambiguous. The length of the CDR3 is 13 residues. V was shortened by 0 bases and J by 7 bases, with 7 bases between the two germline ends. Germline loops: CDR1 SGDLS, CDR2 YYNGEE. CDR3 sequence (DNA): TGTGCCAGCAGCGTAGAACCGGGCGGGGAGCTGTTTTTT. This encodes CASSVEPGGELFF. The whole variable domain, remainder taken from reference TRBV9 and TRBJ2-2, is DSGVTQTPKHLITATGQRVTLRCSPRSGDLSVYWYQQSLDQGLQFLIQYYNGEERAKGNILERFSAQQFPDLHSELNLSSLELGDSALYFCASSVEPGGELFFGEGSRLTVL.

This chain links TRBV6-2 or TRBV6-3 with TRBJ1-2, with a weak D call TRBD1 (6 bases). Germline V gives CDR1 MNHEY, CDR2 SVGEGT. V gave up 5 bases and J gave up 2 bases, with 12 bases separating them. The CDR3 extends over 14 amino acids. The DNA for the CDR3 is TGTGCCAGCAGTAAAGCCGGGACAAACTATGGCTACACCTTC. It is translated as CASSKAGTNYGYTF.

The CDR3 region is CAWSVLSSGYTF. The CDR3 coding sequence is TGTGCCTGGAGTGTACTTAGTAGTGGCTACACCTTC. The rearrangement joins TRBV30 to TRBJ1-2; D remains unclear. Germline lookup yields CDR1 GTSNPN and CDR2 SVGIG (reference sequence). The V gene lost 0 bases and the J gene lost 7 bases, with 9 bases spanning the gap. This CDR3 region has 12 residues.